These 3 T cell receptor beta chains were sequenced from one sample in a study of blood T cells in healthy people across ages. Alongside a J-beta primer mix, a sample-barcoded 5' primer served in a second PCR lasting roughly 6 to 11 cycles. Via MiXCR, TCRdb re-called the 5' RACE reads, giving one row per CDR3 protein. Of 1.5 million to 2 million distinct CDR3 sequences detected, around half appear once; the ten largest clones hold roughly 2.1%. Sequencing was done on a sample of blood. These receptors originate from a woman between 35 and 50 years old in good health.

This clonotype was detected a few times. The rearrangement links TRBV7-2 to TRBJ2-5, with a tentative D call TRBD2 (6 bases). The length of the CDR3 is 13 residues. The germline V gene has CDR1 SGHTA and CDR2 FQGNSA. V was clipped by 5 bases and J by 9 bases, with 16 bases between them. DNA for the CDR3: TGTGCCAGCAGCGGCGGGGCCCAAGGGGCCCAGTACTTC. Translated: CASSGGAQGAQYF.

Only a few counts were recorded for this clonotype. The genes are TRBV29-1 and TRBJ2-3, with D unclear. This CDR3 has 17 residues. V lost 3 bases, J lost 4 bases, and 23 bases lay in between. CDR1 and CDR2 (germline): SQVTM, ANQGSEA. Here the CDR3 reads CSVESPREERAADTQYF. CDR3 sequence (DNA): TGCAGCGTTGAGTCGCCTCGCGAGGAAAGGGCCGCAGATACGCAGTATTTT.

This chain connects TRBV6-6 to TRBJ2-7; D is tentatively TRBD1 or TRBD2 (5 bases each). The CDR3 loop spans 14 amino acids. Germline values: CDR1 MNHNY, CDR2 SVGAGI (reference sequence). V was trimmed by 6 bases and J by 0 bases, leaving 12 bases between them. CDR3 bases: TGTGCCAGCAGGAACTCCGGGACCTCCTACGAGCAGTACTTC. It specifies CASRNSGTSYEQYF.